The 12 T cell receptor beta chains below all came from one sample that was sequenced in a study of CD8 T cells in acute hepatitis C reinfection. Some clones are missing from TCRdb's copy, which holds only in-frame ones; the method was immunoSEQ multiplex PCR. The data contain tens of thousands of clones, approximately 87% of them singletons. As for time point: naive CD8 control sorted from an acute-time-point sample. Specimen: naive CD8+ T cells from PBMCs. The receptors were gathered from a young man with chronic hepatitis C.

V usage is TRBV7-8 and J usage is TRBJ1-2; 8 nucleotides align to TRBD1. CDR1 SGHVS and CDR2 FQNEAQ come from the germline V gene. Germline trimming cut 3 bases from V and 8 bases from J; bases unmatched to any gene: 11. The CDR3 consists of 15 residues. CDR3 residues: CASSLANPGGYGYTF. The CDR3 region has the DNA TGTGCCAGCAGCTTGGCAAACCCAGGGGGCTACGGCTACACCTTC. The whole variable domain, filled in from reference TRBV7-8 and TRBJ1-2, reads GAGVSQSPRYKVAKRGQDVALRCDPISGHVSLFWYQQALGQGPEFLTYFQNEAQLDKSGLPSDRFFAERPEGSVSTLKIQRTQQEDSAVYLCASSLANPGGYGYTFGSGTRLTVV.

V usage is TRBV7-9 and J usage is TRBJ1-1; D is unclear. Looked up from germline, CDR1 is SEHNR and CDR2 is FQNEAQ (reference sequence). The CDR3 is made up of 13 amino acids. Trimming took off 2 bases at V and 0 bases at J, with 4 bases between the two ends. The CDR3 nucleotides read TGTGCCAGCAGCTTATATATGAACACTGAAGCTTTCTTT. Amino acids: CASSLYMNTEAFF.

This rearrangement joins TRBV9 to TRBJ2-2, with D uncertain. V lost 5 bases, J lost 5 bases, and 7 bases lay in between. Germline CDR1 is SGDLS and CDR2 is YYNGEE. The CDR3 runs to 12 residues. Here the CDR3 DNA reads TGTGCCAGCAGGGACCTGACCGGGGAGCTGTTTTTT. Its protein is CASRDLTGELFF.

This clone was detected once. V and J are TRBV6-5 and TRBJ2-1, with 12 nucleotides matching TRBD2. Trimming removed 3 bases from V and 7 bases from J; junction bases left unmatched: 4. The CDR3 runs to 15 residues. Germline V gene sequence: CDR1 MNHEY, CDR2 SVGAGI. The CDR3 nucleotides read TGTGCCAGCAGTTATTCGACTAGCGGGAGTAATGAGCAGTTCTTC. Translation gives CASSYSTSGSNEQFF.

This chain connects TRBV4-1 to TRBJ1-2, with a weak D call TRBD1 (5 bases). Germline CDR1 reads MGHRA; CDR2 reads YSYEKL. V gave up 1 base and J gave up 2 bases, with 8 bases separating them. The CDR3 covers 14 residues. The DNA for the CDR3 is TGCGCCAGCAGCCAAGGACAGATCAACTATGGCTACACCTTC. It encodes CASSQGQINYGYTF.

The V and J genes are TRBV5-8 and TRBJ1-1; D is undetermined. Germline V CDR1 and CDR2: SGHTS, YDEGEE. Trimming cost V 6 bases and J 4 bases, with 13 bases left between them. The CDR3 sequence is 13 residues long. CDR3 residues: CASTLGLGTEAFF. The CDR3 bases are TGTGCCAGCACCTTAGGTCTTGGCACTGAAGCTTTCTTT. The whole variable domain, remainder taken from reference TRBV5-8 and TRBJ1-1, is EAGVTQSPTHLIKTRGQQATLRCSPISGHTSVYWYQQALGLGLQFLLWYDEGEERNRGNFPPRFSGRQFPNYSSELNVNALELEDSALYLCASTLGLGTEAFFGQGTRLTVV.

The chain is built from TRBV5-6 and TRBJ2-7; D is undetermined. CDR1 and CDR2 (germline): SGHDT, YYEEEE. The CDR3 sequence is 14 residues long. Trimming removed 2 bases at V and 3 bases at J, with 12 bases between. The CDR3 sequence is CASSLGFGVYEQYF. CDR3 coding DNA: TGTGCCAGCAGCTTAGGATTTGGGGTCTACGAGCAGTACTTC.

The CDR3 coding sequence is TGTGCCAGCAGTGATATAGGGGGGACTAACTATGGCTACACCTTC. It encodes CASSDIGGTNYGYTF. The rearrangement links TRBV2 to TRBJ1-2, with D possibly TRBD1 on 6 matching bases. V lost 3 bases and J lost 0, with 11 bases in between. From germline, CDR1 is SNHLY and CDR2 FYNNEI. The CDR3 sequence is 15 residues long.

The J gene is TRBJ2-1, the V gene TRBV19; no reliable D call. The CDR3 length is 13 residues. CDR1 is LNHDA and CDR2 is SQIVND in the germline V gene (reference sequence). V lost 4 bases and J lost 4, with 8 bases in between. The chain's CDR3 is CASSTASYNEQFF. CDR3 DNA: TGTGCCAGTAGTACCGCTAGTTACAATGAGCAGTTCTTC.

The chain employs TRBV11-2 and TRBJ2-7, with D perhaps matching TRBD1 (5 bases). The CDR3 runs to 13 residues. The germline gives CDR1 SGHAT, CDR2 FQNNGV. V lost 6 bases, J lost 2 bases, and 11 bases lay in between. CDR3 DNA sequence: TGTGCCAGCAGTTACGACAGAACCTACGAGCAGTACTTC. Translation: CASSYDRTYEQYF.

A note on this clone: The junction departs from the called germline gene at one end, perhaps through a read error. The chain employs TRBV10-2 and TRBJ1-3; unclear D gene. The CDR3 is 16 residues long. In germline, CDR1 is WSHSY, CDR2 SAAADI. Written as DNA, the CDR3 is TGCGCCAGCAGTGAGTCTGGCCTCCTAACTGGGAACACCATATATTTT. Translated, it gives CASSESGLLTGNTIYF.

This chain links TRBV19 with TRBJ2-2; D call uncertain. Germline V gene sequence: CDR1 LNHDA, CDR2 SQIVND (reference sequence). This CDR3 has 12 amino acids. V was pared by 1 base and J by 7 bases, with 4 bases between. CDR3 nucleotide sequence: TGTGCCAGTAGTATAGGGGTCGGGGAGCTGTTTTTT. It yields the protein CASSIGVGELFF.